This T cell receptor (beta chain) was identified during a study of response to subunit inactivated influenza vaccine. General study points: The authors suggested that few new T cells are recruited per seasonal influenza vaccination.

Via MiXCR, TCRdb re-called the RT-PCR reads, giving one row per CDR3 protein. The profile covers about 650,000 distinct CDR3 sequences, with 12% to 15% appearing a single time and 7.6% taken by the ten largest. The V end lost 5 bases, the J end lost 5 bases, and 15 bases lay between the germline ends. The CDR3 is made up of 14 amino acids. The germline V gene has CDR1 SGHAT and CDR2 FQNNGV. This clonotype was counted between two and nine times. Its antigen is still unknown. The sequences come from PBMCs from blood, collected 14 to 15 days before vaccination. The chain couples TRBV11-2 to TRBJ1-1; possible D gene TRBD1, 6 bases. This clonotype was sampled from a man between 45 and 60 years old who received an inactivated influenza vaccine. This CDR3 reads CASSTPTGRTEAFF. Written as DNA, the CDR3 is TGTGCCAGCAGCACTCCCACAGGGAGAACTGAAGCTTTCTTT. Looking up the rest from reference TRBV11-2 and TRBJ1-1 gives the full variable domain: EAGVAQSPRYKIIEKRQSVAFWCNPISGHATLYWYQQILGQGPKLLIQFQNNGVVDDSQLPKDRFSAERLKGVDSTLKIQPAKLEDSAVYLCASSTPTGRTEAFFGQGTRLTVV.